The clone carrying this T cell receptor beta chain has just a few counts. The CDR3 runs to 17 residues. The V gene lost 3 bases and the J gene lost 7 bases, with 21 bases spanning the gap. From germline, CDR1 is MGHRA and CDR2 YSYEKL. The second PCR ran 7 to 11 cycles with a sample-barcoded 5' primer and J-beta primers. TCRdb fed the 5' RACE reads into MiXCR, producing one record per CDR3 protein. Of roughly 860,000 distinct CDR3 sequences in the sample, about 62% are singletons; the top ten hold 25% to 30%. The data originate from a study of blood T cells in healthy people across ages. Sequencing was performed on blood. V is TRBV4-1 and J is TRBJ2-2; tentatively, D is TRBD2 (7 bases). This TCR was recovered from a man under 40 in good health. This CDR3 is CASSHQRGGAFVGELFF. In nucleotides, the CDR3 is TGCGCCAGCAGCCACCAGCGAGGGGGGGCCTTTGTCGGGGAGCTGTTTTTT.